The 9 T cell receptor beta chains presented below share a single source sample, sequenced in a study of cytomegalovirus exposure and HLA in healthy donors. The protocol was immunoSEQ multiplex PCR, while the TCRdb copy is restricted to in-frame clones and leaves out a portion. The sample carries under 200,000 clones, just under 90% recorded once. Sequencing was performed on PBMCs. Every receptor here comes from a woman aged 18 to 35 in good health and CMV-seropositive.

The chain couples TRBV18 to TRBJ1-1; D is ambiguous. V lost 2 bases and J 0 bases, leaving 7 bases between the germline ends. CDR1 is KGHSH, CDR2 LQKENI, per germline. The CDR3 consists of 14 residues. The CDR3 DNA is TGTGCCAGCTCACCAGGCAGTTTGAACACTGAAGCTTTCTTT. As protein: CASSPGSLNTEAFF.

The chain links TRBV6-6 to TRBJ1-1, with D perhaps TRBD1 (6 bases). Germline CDR1 is MNHNY and CDR2 is SVGAGI (reference sequence). Trimming stripped 5 bases from V and 4 bases from J, with 8 bases between. The CDR3 is made up of 12 amino acids. The CDR3 region has the DNA TGTGCCAGCAGTGCGGACAGCACTGAAGCTTTCTTT. It specifies CASSADSTEAFF.

This chain uses TRBV29-1 with TRBJ1-1, with no clear D. Trimming left V 7 bases short and J 4 bases short, with 22 bases between. CDR3 length equals 15 residues. Germline V lookup: CDR1 SQVTM, CDR2 ANQGSEA. CDR3 sequence: CSAAWEHAGITEAFF. Written as DNA, the CDR3 is TGCAGCGCCGCCTGGGAGCACGCGGGGATCACTGAAGCTTTCTTT.

The V call is TRBV4-1, the J call TRBJ2-5, with 9 positions matching TRBD2. Germline assignment: CDR1 MGHRA and CDR2 YSYEKL. This CDR3 comprises 17 residues. The V and J ends lost 0 bases and 5 bases, in that order; junction bases with no gene match: 10. CDR3 in amino acids: CASSQDQTSGALETQYF. The CDR3, as DNA: TGCGCCAGCAGCCAAGATCAGACTAGCGGCGCCCTGGAGACCCAGTACTTC.

This clone came up a few times. The chain recombines TRBV25-1 with TRBJ1-5; 9 positions match TRBD1. Germline lookup yields CDR1 MGHDK and CDR2 SYGVNS. The ends lost 2 bases at V and 15 bases at J; junction bases unmatched: 5. CDR3 size: 12 residues. CDR3 nucleotide sequence: TGTGCCAGCAGTGAAGGACAGGGGATTCGGCATTTT. Translation: CASSEGQGIRHF.

The chain links TRBV6-6 to TRBJ2-7; D not resolved. This CDR3 spans 16 amino acids. V lost 3 bases, J lost 3 bases, and 18 bases lay in between. The germline V gene has CDR1 MNHNY and CDR2 SVGAGI (reference sequence). Here the CDR3 reads CASSYGGPDFYYEQYF. As DNA, the CDR3 is TGTGCCAGCAGTTATGGTGGCCCTGACTTTTACTACGAGCAGTACTTC.

The chain couples TRBV11-2 to TRBJ2-7, with 10 nucleotides matching TRBD1. Germline CDR1 is SGHAT and CDR2 is FQNNGV. The junction had 6 bases not matched to a gene; V was cut back by 5 bases and J by 5 bases. CDR3 size: 14 residues. In DNA form, the CDR3 reads TGTGCCAGCAGCCGACAGGGGGCAATCCACGAGCAGTACTTC. Its translation is CASSRQGAIHEQYF.

The chain employs TRBV28 and TRBJ2-6; D not certain. In germline, CDR1 is MDHEN, CDR2 SYDVKM. There are 14 residues in the CDR3. The germline V and J ends were trimmed by 8 bases and 2 bases, with 10 bases remaining between them. CDR3 sequence: CASYQAAGANVLTF. In DNA form, the CDR3 reads TGTGCCAGCTATCAGGCCGCTGGGGCCAACGTCCTGACTTTC.

The gene calls are TRBV4-2 and TRBJ1-3; weak D call: TRBD1 (5 bases). The germline V and J ends were trimmed by 3 bases and 6 bases, with 18 bases remaining between them. The CDR3 runs 16 residues. CDR1 and CDR2 (germline): LGHNA, YNFKEQ. In DNA form, the CDR3 reads TGTGCCAGCAGCCAGCTCCCGGGACTTTGGGAAAACACCATATATTTT. It translates to CASSQLPGLWENTIYF.